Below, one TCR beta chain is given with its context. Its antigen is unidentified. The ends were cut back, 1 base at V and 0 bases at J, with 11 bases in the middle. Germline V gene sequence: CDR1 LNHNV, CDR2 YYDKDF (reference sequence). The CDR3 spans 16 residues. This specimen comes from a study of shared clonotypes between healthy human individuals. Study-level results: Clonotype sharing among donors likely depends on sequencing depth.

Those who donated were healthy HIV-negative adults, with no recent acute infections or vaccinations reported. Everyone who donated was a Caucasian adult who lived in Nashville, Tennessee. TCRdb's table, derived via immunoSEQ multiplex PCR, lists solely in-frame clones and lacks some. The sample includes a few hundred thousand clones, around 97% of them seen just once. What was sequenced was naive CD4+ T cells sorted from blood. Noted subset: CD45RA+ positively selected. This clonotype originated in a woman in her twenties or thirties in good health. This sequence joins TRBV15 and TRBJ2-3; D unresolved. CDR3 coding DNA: TGTGCCACCAGCAGAGGAAGTGGGATTAGCACAGATACGCAGTATTTT. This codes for CATSRGSGISTDTQYF.